The clone carrying this TCR beta chain was seen a handful of times. The data were taken from a study of CD8+CD57+ T cells in acquired aplastic anemia. Study-wide background: DNA recovered from sorted CD4+ and CD8+ cells had a mean of about 3 ug. CD4+ reads averaged roughly 11 million in healthy donors.

V was pared by 6 bases and J by 9 bases, with 18 bases between. The CDR3 contains 14 residues. From germline, CDR1 is DFQATT and CDR2 SNEGSKA (reference sequence). Profiles of TCR beta VDJ and CDR3 were generated from a genomic DNA template. Using its own MiXCR run on the reads, TCRdb lists one record per CDR3 protein. The table shows approximately 170,000 distinct CDR3 sequences, with 63% occurring only once. This clonotype originated in a human donor in good health. The sample taken for sequencing was sorted CD4+, CD8+, or CD8+CD57+ T cells (not recorded which) from PBMCs. The V call is TRBV20-1, the J call TRBJ1-6; D perhaps matches TRBD1 (6 bases). DNA for the CDR3: TGCAGTGCCAGGGCCGGGACAATAGGTTCACCCCTCCACTTT. Translating gives CSARAGTIGSPLHF.